A single sample gave rise to the 13 T cell receptor beta chains below, sequenced in a study of response to subunit inactivated influenza vaccine listed by TCRdb under 2018. The library was obtained by RT-PCR. Sequencing was carried out with an Illumina HiSeq 2500. TCRdb's own reprocessing of the public reads used fastp at Q25 and MiXCR and kept productive beta chains. Each CDR3 protein gets just one entry, which takes the most common genes and DNA from the rows behind it. This sample gives roughly 790,000 distinct CDR3 sequences in total; roughly 20% of them show up just once. About a tenth of the sample rests with the top ten. Here the sequenced sample was PBMCs from blood, taken 4 to 6 days after vaccination. The source is a middle-aged man who received an inactivated influenza vaccine. Donor details come from another sample of the same person, matched by shared clones.

The chain joins TRBV20-1 to TRBJ2-3; D is unresolved. CDR1 DFQATT and CDR2 SNEGSKA come from the germline V gene (reference sequence). The length of the CDR3 is 17 residues. The V and J ends lost 0 bases and 0 bases respectively, with 16 bases between them. The CDR3 DNA is TGCAGTGCTAGAGACGTTAGAACGTTTGCTAGCACAGATACGCAGTATTTT. It translates to CSARDVRTFASTDTQYF.

This clonotype was observed a handful of times. The chain carries TRBV12-3 or TRBV12-4 and TRBJ2-7; a possible D gene is TRBD1 (5 bases). The CDR3 length is 15 residues. V was cut by 2 bases and J by 6 bases, with 17 bases left in between. CDR3 amino acids: CASSLLKGALLEQYF. CDR3 nucleotides: TGTGCCAGCAGTTTATTGAAAGGGGCCTTGCTCGAGCAGTACTTC.

The gene calls are TRBV28 and TRBJ1-1, with D unresolved. Trimming took off 3 bases at V and 1 base at J, with 3 bases between the two ends. This CDR3 has 12 amino acids. Germline CDR1 MDHEN, CDR2 SYDVKM. The chain's CDR3 is CASSFTNTEAFF. In DNA form, the CDR3 reads TGTGCCAGCAGTTTTACGAACACTGAAGCTTTCTTT.

The V call is TRBV6-5, the J call TRBJ2-2; TRBD2 aligns across 8 bases. CDR3 size: 15 residues. Per the germline V gene, CDR1 is MNHEY and CDR2 is SVGAGI. With 2 bases clipped from V and 6 bases from J, the junction kept 5 bases outside the gene matches. The CDR3 DNA reads TGTGCCAGCAGTTACGGGAGGCGGGGGGCCGGGGAGCTGTTTTTT. This translates into CASSYGRRGAGELFF.

A few counts support this clonotype. The chain is built from TRBV20-1 and TRBJ2-3, with 8 bases identical to TRBD2. V lost 0 bases, J lost 3 bases, and 5 bases stayed unmatched. Germline V gene sequence: CDR1 DFQATT, CDR2 SNEGSKA (reference sequence). The CDR3 contains 15 residues. The DNA for the CDR3 is TGCAGTGCTAGAGATATAGCGGGAAGAACAGATACGCAGTATTTT. Translated: CSARDIAGRTDTQYF.

J is TRBJ1-1 and V is TRBV5-1; D is ambiguous. The CDR3 is 13 residues long. Trimming removed 2 bases from V and 1 base from J, with 6 bases in between. Per germline, CDR1 SGHRS and CDR2 YFSETQ. This chain's CDR3 is CASSLNENTEAFF. In DNA, the CDR3 is TGCGCCAGCAGCTTAAACGAGAACACTGAAGCTTTCTTT.

The chain employs TRBV11-2 and TRBJ1-4; 8 nucleotides line up with TRBD1. V shed 4 bases and J 5 bases; nucleotides not matched to a gene: 9. Germline V gene data show CDR1 as SGHAT and CDR2 as FQNNGV. The CDR3 contains 16 residues. CDR3 sequence (DNA): TGTGCCAGCAGCTCGCGGACAGGGCAGGCGAATGAAAAACTGTTTTTT. This codes for CASSSRTGQANEKLFF.

This chain links TRBV12-3 or TRBV12-4 with TRBJ2-2; D could derive from TRBD1 or TRBD2 (5 bases each). The CDR3 is 15 amino acids. V lost 6 bases to trimming and J lost 1 base, with 12 bases between them. The CDR3 nucleotides read TGTGCCAGCAGAATGGGACGGCTGAACACCGGGGAGCTGTTTTTT. This encodes CASRMGRLNTGELFF.

V and J are TRBV6-5 and TRBJ2-5; D assignment may be TRBD1 or TRBD2 (5 bases each). The CDR3 contains 16 residues. V dropped 2 bases and J dropped 2 bases, with 15 bases sitting between them. Germline CDR1 reads MNHEY; CDR2 reads SVGAGI. CDR3 DNA: TGTGCCAGCAGTTACCCCGCGTCTGGGGGACAAGAGACCCAGTACTTC. It codes for CASSYPASGGQETQYF.

This clonotype was observed a few times. The chain joins TRBV11-2 to TRBJ2-7; D gene ambiguous. The CDR3 runs 14 residues. Trimming left V 6 bases short and J 2 bases short, with 14 bases between. CDR1 and CDR2 (germline): SGHAT, FQNNGV. This CDR3 is CASSVDTLTYEQYF. The CDR3 DNA follows: TGTGCCAGCAGTGTTGACACGCTGACCTACGAGCAGTACTTC.

This clonotype showed up just a few times. The rearrangement joins TRBV4-3 to TRBJ2-1, with TRBD2 matching over 7 bases. Trimming removed 3 bases from V and 6 bases from J; junction bases left unmatched: 5. The CDR3 sequence is 14 residues long. Germline values: CDR1 LGHNA, CDR2 YSLEER. CDR3 coding DNA: TGCGCCAGCAGCCACGGCGGGAGCAGCAATGAGCAGTTCTTC. It is translated as CASSHGGSSNEQFF.

The V call is TRBV14, the J call TRBJ2-5; possibly TRBD1 or TRBD2 for D (6 bases each). Trimming removed 1 base from V and 4 bases from J, with 16 bases in between. Germline lookup yields CDR1 SGHDN and CDR2 FVKESK. The CDR3 has 16 amino acids. This chain's CDR3 is CASSQVGGLSGETQYF. CDR3 sequence (DNA): TGTGCCAGCAGCCAAGTGGGGGGCTTATCCGGAGAGACCCAGTACTTC.

This clonotype came up a few times. The chain joins TRBV14 to TRBJ2-3; a weak D match, TRBD2 (5 bases). CDR1 and CDR2 (germline): SGHDN, FVKESK. The CDR3 spans 17 residues. Deletions cut 2 bases from V and 6 bases from J, with 21 bases between. In DNA form, the CDR3 reads TGTGCCAGCAGCCAATACGGGGTGAGGGCCGGCGGGGATACGCAGTATTTT. It specifies CASSQYGVRAGGDTQYF.